The 10 T cell receptor beta chains below come from one sample, sequenced in a study of T cells after yellow fever vaccination. TCRdb recomputed calls from the 5' RACE reads with MiXCR, one row per CDR3 protein. The repertoire includes some 49,000 distinct CDR3 sequences, more than 6% of them detected once, and 10% sits in the top ten. The material was PBMCs, either bulk or a sorted T-cell subset (CD4+, CD8+, memory, or dextramer-sorted; not recorded which), obtained 45 days after the yellow fever booster vaccination. Receptors were obtained from a man under 40 who received the YFV17D yellow fever vaccine.

This clonotype occurred many times. The V call is TRBV5-6, the J call TRBJ1-2; TRBD1 matches 7 bases. J gave up 8 bases and V 1 base, and 5 bases lay outside the gene matches. The germline V gene has CDR1 SGHDT and CDR2 YYEEEE. The CDR3 contains 13 residues. For the CDR3, the DNA is TGTGCCAGCAGCTTGAAGGGGGCCGGGGGCTACACCTTC. This gives the protein CASSLKGAGGYTF.

This clonotype was picked up many times. J is TRBJ2-2 and V is TRBV20-1; the D gene is possibly TRBD2 (6 bases). The V gene lost 2 bases and the J gene lost 5 bases, with 15 bases spanning the gap. CDR1 is DFQATT, CDR2 SNEGSKA, per germline (reference sequence). This CDR3 has 15 residues. DNA for the CDR3: TGCAGTGCTAGATGGCGGGAAATCGGAACCGGGGAGCTGTTTTTT. Translating gives CSARWREIGTGELFF.

The chain is built from TRBV11-3 and TRBJ2-2, with D possibly TRBD1 on 6 matching bases. Deletions cut 4 bases from V and 5 bases from J, with 11 bases between. The CDR3 extends over 14 amino acids. From germline, CDR1 is SGHNT and CDR2 YENEEA. The CDR3 region has the DNA TGTGCCAGCAGCTCCGGGACAAGGACCGGGGAGCTGTTTTTT. This translates into CASSSGTRTGELFF.

This clonotype showed up many times. The V call is TRBV5-1, the J call TRBJ2-2, with a weak D call TRBD2 (5 bases). The CDR3 is made up of 14 amino acids. Trimming cost V 2 bases and J 4 bases, with 9 bases left between them. CDR1 is SGHRS, CDR2 YFSETQ, per germline. For the CDR3, the DNA is TGCGCCAGCAGCTTACCGGGAAGCACCGGGGAGCTGTTTTTT. Its protein is CASSLPGSTGELFF.

This chain links TRBV12-3 or TRBV12-4 with TRBJ2-4; a weak D match, TRBD1 (6 bases). The V end was cut by 6 bases, the J end by 0 bases, with 15 bases between. The CDR3 sequence is 16 residues long. CDR3: CASSPNRDLAKNIQYF. CDR3 DNA: TGTGCCAGCAGCCCCAACAGGGATCTAGCCAAAAACATTCAGTACTTC.

This clonotype was recorded at least ten times. The chain employs TRBV4-1 and TRBJ1-2; 8 bases line up with TRBD1. V trimming: 4 bases; J trimming: 2 bases; junction bases outside the gene matches: 3. The CDR3 consists of 14 residues. Germline CDR1 and CDR2: MGHRA and YSYEKL. CDR3 DNA sequence: TGCGCCAGCAGCCCTCGACAGGGGAACTATGGCTACACCTTC. Protein sequence: CASSPRQGNYGYTF.

The V gene is TRBV11-2, the J gene TRBJ1-4; maybe TRBD1 (6 bases). Germline CDR1 reads SGHAT; CDR2 reads FQNNGV. The CDR3 loop spans 17 amino acids. V was pared by 5 bases and J by 0 bases, with 16 bases between. In DNA form, the CDR3 reads TGTGCCAGCAGCCCCACGCGACAGGCTGCAACTAATGAAAAACTGTTTTTT. This encodes CASSPTRQAATNEKLFF.

In its sample, this clonotype was seen a few times. V and J are TRBV28 and TRBJ2-3; 10 nucleotides agree with TRBD2. Germline values: CDR1 MDHEN, CDR2 SYDVKM. CDR3 length equals 15 residues. With 5 bases clipped from V and 9 bases from J, the junction kept 11 bases outside the gene matches. The CDR3 protein is CASSRTSGGRGTQYF. The CDR3 bases are TGTGCCAGCAGTAGGACTAGCGGAGGTCGGGGGACGCAGTATTTT.

The CDR3 DNA reads as TGTGCCACCAGTGATTTGCAAGGGGGAGGTGAGACCCAGTACTTC. This sequence encodes CATSDLQGGGETQYF. The chain carries TRBV24-1 and TRBJ2-5; D is tentatively TRBD1 or TRBD2 (6 bases each). Germline lookup yields CDR1 KGHDR and CDR2 SFDVKD. The ends were cut back, 0 bases at V and 5 bases at J, with 12 bases in the middle. The CDR3 is 15 amino acids.

This clonotype appeared many times. The chain uses TRBV10-3 and TRBJ2-3; no clear D. This CDR3 comprises 12 residues. From germline, CDR1 is ENHRY and CDR2 SYGVKD. Trimming pared 8 bases from V and 5 bases from J, leaving 11 bases between. The CDR3 is CAIGDLEDTQYF. Written as DNA, the CDR3 is TGTGCCATCGGGGATTTAGAAGATACGCAGTATTTT.